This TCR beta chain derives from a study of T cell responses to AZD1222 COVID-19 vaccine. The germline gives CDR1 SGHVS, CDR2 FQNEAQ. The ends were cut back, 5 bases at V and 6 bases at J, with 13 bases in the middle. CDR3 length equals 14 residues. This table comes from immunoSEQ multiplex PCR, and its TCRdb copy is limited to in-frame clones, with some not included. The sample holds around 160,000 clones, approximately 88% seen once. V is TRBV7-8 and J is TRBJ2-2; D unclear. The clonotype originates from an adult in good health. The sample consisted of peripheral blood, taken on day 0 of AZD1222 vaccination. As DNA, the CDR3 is TGTGCCAGCAGCCCGGCTTACGGTCCCGGGGAGCTGTTTTTT. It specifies CASSPAYGPGELFF.